Following are 9 T cell receptor beta chains from one sample sequenced in a study of early T cells in non-severe SARS-CoV-2 infection. TCRdb itself ran the 5' RACE reads through MiXCR, one entry per CDR3 protein. The profile covers around 27,000 distinct CDR3 sequences, with roughly 7% appearing a single time and about a third taken by the ten largest. Sequencing input: whole blood. These receptors were taken from an adult who was a healthcare worker with PCR-confirmed SARS-CoV-2 infection or an uninfected control (not recorded which).

This clonotype was detected a few times. V is TRBV9 and J is TRBJ2-1, with 8 bases that match TRBD2. Germline loops: CDR1 SGDLS, CDR2 YYNGEE. The V segment lost 0 bases and the J segment 8 bases; nucleotides outside the gene matches: 7. There are 15 residues in the CDR3. The CDR3 DNA is TGTGCCAGCAGCGTAGACGCGGGAGGAAAAGATGAGCAGTTCTTC. Encoded protein: CASSVDAGGKDEQFF.

This chain connects TRBV2 to TRBJ1-2; unclear D gene. With 0 bases removed from V and 1 base from J, the gap between germline ends came to 0 bases. Germline V CDR1 and CDR2: SNHLY, FYNNEI. The CDR3 consists of 12 residues. The chain's CDR3 is CASSEANYGYTF. In DNA, the CDR3 is TGTGCCAGCAGTGAAGCTAACTATGGCTACACCTTC. The full variable domain, completed using reference TRBV2 and TRBJ1-2, is EPEVTQTPSHQVTQMGQEVILRCVPISNHLYFYWYRQILGQKVEFLVSFYNNEISEKSEIFDDQFSVERPDGSNFTLKIRSTKLEDSAMYFCASSEANYGYTFGSGTRLTVV.

This clonotype was seen at least ten times. The rearrangement uses TRBV13 and TRBJ2-1; perhaps TRBD1 as D (6 bases). Germline CDR1 and CDR2: PRHDT and FYEKMQ (reference sequence). Trimming pared 6 bases from V and 4 bases from J, leaving 16 bases between. The CDR3 has 15 residues. CDR3 coding DNA: TGTGCCAGCAGTCTGCCCAGGGGCTCGTACAATGAGCAGTTCTTC. This gives the protein CASSLPRGSYNEQFF. Full variable domain (remainder filled in from reference TRBV13 and TRBJ2-1): AAGVIQSPRHLIKEKRETATLKCYPIPRHDTVYWYQQGPGQDPQFLISFYEKMQSDKGSIPDRFSAQQFSDYHSELNMSSLELGDSALYFCASSLPRGSYNEQFFGPGTRLTVL.

CDR3 sequence: CASTQPGSTDTQYF. CDR3 coding DNA: TGTGCCAGCACCCAGCCAGGGAGCACAGATACGCAGTATTTT. The chain recombines TRBV2 with TRBJ2-3; a weak D match, TRBD1 (5 bases). V was cut by 7 bases and J by 0 bases, with 11 bases left in between. Germline V gene data show CDR1 as SNHLY and CDR2 as FYNNEI. The CDR3 spans 14 residues.

This clonotype has ten or more counts. The chain couples TRBV30 to TRBJ2-5, with 7 bases lining up with TRBD1. Per the germline V gene, CDR1 is GTSNPN and CDR2 is SVGIG (reference sequence). Germline trimming cut 2 bases from V and 2 bases from J; bases unmatched to any gene: 2. The CDR3 has 13 amino acids. CDR3 bases: TGTGCCTGGAGTCGGGGACAGCAAGAGACCCAGTACTTC. This encodes CAWSRGQQETQYF.

This clonotype was observed at least ten times. The chain is built from TRBV11-2 and TRBJ2-4; D is unresolved. Trimming cost V 3 bases and J 6 bases, with 15 bases left between them. The CDR3 extends over 15 amino acids. Per germline, CDR1 SGHAT and CDR2 FQNNGV. CDR3 coding DNA: TGTGCCAGCAGCTTGTTTCCGGGTTCGGGAAACATTCAGTACTTC. It codes for CASSLFPGSGNIQYF.

This clonotype was counted only a few times. This chain links TRBV7-6 with TRBJ2-2; 11 nucleotides agree with TRBD1. From germline, CDR1 is SGHVS and CDR2 FNYEAQ. This CDR3 comprises 16 residues. The V and J ends lost 5 bases and 7 bases, in that order; junction bases with no gene match: 9. CDR3 residues: CASSPFGQGAIGELFF. CDR3 nucleotide sequence: TGTGCCAGCAGCCCATTTGGACAGGGGGCTATCGGGGAGCTGTTTTTT.

This clonotype was seen ten or more times. The J gene is TRBJ2-3, the V gene TRBV20-1, with no clear D. Trimming removed 3 bases from V and 0 bases from J, with 7 bases in between. CDR1 and CDR2 from the germline V gene are DFQATT and SNEGSKA (reference sequence). The CDR3 is 13 amino acids. CDR3 protein: CSARAPSTDTQYF. The CDR3 nucleotides are TGCAGTGCTAGGGCGCCCAGCACAGATACGCAGTATTTT.

This clonotype came up many times. This chain joins TRBV11-3 and TRBJ2-1, with TRBD1 matching over 8 bases. Trimming removed 9 bases from V and 3 bases from J; junction bases left unmatched: 7. Per the germline V gene, CDR1 is SGHNT and CDR2 is YENEEA. This CDR3 spans 14 amino acids. Here the CDR3 DNA reads TGTGCCAGTGGGGACAGGACTCGCTACAATGAGCAGTTCTTC. Protein product: CASGDRTRYNEQFF.